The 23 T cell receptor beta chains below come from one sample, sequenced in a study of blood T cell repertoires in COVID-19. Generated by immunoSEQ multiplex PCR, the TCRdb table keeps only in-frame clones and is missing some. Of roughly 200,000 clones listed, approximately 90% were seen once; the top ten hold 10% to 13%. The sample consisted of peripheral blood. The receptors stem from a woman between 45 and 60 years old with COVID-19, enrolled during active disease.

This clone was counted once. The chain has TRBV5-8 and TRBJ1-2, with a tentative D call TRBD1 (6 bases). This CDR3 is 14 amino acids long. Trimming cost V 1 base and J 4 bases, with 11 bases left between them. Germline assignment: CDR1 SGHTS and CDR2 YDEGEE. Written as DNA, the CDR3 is TGTGCCAGCAGCTTGCTAGGGGGGGGCTATGGCTACACCTTC. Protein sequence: CASSLLGGGYGYTF.

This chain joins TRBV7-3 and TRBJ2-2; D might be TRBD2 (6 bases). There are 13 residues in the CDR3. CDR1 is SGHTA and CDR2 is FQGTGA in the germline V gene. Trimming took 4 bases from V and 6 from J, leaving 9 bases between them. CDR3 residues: CASSSRLAGELFF. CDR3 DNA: TGTGCCAGCAGCTCAAGACTAGCCGGGGAGCTGTTTTTT.

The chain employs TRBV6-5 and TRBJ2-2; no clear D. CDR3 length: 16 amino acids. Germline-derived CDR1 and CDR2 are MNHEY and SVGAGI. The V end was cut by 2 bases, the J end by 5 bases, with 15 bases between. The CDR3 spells CASSYRGVTGTGELFF. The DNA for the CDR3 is TGTGCCAGCAGTTACCGAGGAGTTACGGGTACCGGGGAGCTGTTTTTT.

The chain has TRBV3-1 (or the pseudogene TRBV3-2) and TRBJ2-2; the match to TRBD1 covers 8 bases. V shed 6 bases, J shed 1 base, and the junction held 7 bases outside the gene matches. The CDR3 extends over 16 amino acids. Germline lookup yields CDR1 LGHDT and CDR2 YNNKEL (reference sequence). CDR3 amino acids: CASRTTGTGNTGELFF. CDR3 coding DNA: TGTGCCAGCAGAACTACCGGGACAGGGAACACCGGGGAGCTGTTTTTT.

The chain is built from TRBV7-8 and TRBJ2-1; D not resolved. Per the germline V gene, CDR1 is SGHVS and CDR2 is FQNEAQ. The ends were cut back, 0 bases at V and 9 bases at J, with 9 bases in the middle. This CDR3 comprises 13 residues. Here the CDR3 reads CASSLAQRGEQFF. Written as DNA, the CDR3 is TGTGCCAGCAGCTTAGCCCAGCGTGGTGAGCAGTTCTTC.

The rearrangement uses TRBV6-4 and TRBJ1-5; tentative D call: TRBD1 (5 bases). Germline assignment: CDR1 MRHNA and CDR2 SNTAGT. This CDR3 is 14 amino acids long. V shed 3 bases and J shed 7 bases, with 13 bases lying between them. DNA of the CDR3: TGTGCCAGCAGTGAAGGGCAGGGTGGGCAGCCCCAGCATTTT. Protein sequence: CASSEGQGGQPQHF.

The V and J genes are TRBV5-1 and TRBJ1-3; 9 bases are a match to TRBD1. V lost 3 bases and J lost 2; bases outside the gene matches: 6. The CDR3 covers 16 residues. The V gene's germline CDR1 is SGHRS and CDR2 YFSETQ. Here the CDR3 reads CASSSGQGAAGNTIYF. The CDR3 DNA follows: TGCGCCAGCAGCTCGGGACAGGGAGCTGCTGGAAACACCATATATTTT.

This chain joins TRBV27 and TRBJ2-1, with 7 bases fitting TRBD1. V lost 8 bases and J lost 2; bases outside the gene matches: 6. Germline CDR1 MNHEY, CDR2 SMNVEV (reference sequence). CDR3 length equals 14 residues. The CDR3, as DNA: TGTGCCAGCGGGGTAGGGGGCCCCTACAATGAGCAGTTCTTC. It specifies CASGVGGPYNEQFF.

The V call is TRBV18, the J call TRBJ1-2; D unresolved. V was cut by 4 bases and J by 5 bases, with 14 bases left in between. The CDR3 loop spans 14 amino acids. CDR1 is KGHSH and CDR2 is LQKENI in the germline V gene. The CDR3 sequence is CASSRGVSGYGYTF. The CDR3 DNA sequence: TGTGCCAGCTCACGGGGAGTCTCCGGGTATGGCTACACCTTC.

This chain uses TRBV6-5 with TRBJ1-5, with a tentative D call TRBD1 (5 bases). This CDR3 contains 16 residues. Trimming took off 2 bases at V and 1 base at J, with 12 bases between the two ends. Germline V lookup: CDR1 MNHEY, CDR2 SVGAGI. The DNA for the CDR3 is TGTGCCAGCAGTTACACAGCTGGGGGGAGCAATCAGCCCCAGCATTTT. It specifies CASSYTAGGSNQPQHF.

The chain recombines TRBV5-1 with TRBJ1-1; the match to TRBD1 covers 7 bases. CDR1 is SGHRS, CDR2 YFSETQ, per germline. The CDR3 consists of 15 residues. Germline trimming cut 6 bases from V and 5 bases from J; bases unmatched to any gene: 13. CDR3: CASKTGVLRGTEAFF. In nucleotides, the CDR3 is TGCGCCAGCAAAACAGGGGTGTTAAGGGGGACTGAAGCTTTCTTT.

Here the CDR3 DNA reads TGTGCCAGCAGCTTAGCCCGAGGACTAGCGGGGGTTGGATTGACCGGGGAGCTGTTTTTT. It yields the protein CASSLARGLAGVGLTGELFF. This chain joins TRBV7-2 and TRBJ2-2; 13 positions agree with TRBD2. V was clipped by 0 bases and J by 5 bases; unmatched bases: 12. The CDR3 contains 20 residues. Germline CDR1 is SGHTA and CDR2 is FQGNSA. The complete variable domain, with remaining parts taken from reference TRBV7-2 and TRBJ2-2, reads GAGVSQSPSNKVTEKGKDVELRCDPISGHTALYWYRQSLGQGLEFLIYFQGNSAPDKSGLPSDRFSAERTGGSVSTLTIQRTQQEDSAVYLCASSLARGLAGVGLTGELFFGEGSRLTVL.

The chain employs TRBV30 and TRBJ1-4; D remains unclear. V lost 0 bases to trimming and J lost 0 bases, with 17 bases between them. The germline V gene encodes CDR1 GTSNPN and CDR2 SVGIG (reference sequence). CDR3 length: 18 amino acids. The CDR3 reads CAWSVLRSGRATNEKLFF. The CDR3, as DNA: TGTGCCTGGAGTGTACTGAGGTCTGGGCGGGCAACTAATGAAAAACTGTTTTTT.

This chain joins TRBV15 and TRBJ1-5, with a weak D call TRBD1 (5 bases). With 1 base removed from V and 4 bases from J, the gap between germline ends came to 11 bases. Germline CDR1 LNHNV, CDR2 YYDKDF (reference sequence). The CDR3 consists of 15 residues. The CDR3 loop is CATSRAGGVNQPQHF. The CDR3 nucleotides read TGTGCCACCAGCAGAGCCGGGGGGGTTAATCAGCCCCAGCATTTT.

The CDR3 sequence: CASSEALAGWVEQYF. CDR3 DNA: TGTGCCAGCAGTGAAGCGCTAGCGGGGTGGGTCGAGCAGTACTTC. The chain couples TRBV6-1 to TRBJ2-7; 9 positions agree with TRBD2. In germline, CDR1 is MNHNS, CDR2 SASEGT. The CDR3 covers 15 residues. The ends lost 0 bases at V and 6 bases at J; junction bases unmatched: 6.

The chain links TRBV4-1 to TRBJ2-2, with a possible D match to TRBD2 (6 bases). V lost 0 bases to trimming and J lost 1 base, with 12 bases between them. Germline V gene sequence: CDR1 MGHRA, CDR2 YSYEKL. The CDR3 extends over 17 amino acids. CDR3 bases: TGCGCCAGCAGCCAAGAGGGCTCGGGACTGAACACCGGGGAGCTGTTTTTT. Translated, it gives CASSQEGSGLNTGELFF.

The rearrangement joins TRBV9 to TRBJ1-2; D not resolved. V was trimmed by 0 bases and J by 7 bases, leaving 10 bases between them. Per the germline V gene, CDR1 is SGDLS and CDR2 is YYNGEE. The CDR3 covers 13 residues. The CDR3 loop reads CASSVVGSRGYTF. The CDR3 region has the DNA TGTGCCAGCAGCGTAGTGGGGAGTCGTGGCTACACCTTC.

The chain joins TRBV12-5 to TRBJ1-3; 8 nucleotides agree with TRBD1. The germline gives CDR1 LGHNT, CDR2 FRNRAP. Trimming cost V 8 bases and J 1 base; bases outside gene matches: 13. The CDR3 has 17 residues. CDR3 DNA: TGTGCTAGTTTGGACAGGGTACTTGCCGAATCTGGAAACACCATATATTTT. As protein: CASLDRVLAESGNTIYF.

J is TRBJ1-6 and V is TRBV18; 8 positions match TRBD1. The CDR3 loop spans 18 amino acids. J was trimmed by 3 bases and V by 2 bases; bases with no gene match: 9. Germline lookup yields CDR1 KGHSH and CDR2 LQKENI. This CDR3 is CASSPKEPGGLYNSPLHF. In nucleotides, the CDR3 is TGTGCCAGCTCACCAAAGGAACCAGGGGGCCTCTATAATTCACCCCTCCACTTT.

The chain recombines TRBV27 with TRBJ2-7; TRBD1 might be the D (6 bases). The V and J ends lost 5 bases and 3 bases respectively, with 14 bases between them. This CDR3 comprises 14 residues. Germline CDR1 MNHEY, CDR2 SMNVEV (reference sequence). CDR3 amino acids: CASSPGTSLYEQYF. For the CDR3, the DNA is TGTGCCAGCAGTCCCGGGACAAGCCTCTACGAGCAGTACTTC.

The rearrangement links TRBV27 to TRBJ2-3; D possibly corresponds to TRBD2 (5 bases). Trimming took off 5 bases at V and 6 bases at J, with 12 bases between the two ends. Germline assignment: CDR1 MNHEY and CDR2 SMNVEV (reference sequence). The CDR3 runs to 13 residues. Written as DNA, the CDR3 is TGTGCCAGCAGTACCTTCCGGGGTGATACGCAGTATTTT. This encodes CASSTFRGDTQYF.

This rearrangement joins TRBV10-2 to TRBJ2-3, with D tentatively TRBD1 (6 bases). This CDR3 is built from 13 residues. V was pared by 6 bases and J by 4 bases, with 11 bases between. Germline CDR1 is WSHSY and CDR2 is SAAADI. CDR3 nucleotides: TGCGCCAGCAGGACAGGCACCCCAGATACGCAGTATTTT. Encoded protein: CASRTGTPDTQYF.

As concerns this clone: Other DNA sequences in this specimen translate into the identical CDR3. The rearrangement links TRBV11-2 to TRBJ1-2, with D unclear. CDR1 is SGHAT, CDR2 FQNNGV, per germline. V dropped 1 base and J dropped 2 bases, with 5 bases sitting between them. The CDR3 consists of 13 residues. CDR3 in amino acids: CASSLAGNYGYTF. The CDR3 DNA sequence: TGTGCCAGCAGCTTAGCAGGAAACTATGGCTACACCTTC.